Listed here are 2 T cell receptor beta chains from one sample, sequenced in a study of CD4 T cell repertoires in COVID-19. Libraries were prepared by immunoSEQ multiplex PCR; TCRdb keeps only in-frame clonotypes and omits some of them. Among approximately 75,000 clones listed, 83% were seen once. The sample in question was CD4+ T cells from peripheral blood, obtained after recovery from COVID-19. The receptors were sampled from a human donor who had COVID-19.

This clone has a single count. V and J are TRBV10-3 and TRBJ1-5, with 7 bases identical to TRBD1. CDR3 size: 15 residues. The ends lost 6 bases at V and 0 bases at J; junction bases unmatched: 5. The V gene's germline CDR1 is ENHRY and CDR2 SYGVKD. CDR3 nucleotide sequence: TGTGCCATCAGACCACAGGGGAGTAGCAATCAGCCCCAGCATTTT. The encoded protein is CAIRPQGSSNQPQHF.

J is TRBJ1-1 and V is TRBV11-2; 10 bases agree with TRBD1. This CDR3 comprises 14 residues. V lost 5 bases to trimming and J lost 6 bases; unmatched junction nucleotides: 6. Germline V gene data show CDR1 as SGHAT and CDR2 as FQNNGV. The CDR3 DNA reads TGTGCCAGCAGCCAGGGGACAGGGGCGGCTGAAGCTTTCTTT. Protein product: CASSQGTGAAEAFF.